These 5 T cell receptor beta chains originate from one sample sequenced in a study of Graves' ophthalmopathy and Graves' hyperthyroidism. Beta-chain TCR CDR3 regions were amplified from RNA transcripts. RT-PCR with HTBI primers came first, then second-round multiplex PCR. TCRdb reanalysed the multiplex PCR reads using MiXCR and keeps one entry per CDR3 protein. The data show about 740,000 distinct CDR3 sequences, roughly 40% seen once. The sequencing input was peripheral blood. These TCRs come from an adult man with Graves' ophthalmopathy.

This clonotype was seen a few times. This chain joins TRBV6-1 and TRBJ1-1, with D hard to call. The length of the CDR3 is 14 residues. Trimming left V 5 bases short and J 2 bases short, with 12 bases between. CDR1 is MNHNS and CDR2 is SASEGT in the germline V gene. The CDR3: CASSPYQVNTEAFF. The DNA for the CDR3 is TGTGCCAGCAGTCCGTACCAGGTAAACACTGAAGCTTTCTTT.

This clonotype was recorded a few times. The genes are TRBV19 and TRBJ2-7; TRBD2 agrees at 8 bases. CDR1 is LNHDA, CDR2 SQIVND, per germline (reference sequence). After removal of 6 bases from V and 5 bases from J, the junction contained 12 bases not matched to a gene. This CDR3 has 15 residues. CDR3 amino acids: CASREGRTSSHEQYF. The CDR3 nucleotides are TGTGCCAGTAGAGAGGGGCGGACTAGCTCACACGAGCAGTACTTC.

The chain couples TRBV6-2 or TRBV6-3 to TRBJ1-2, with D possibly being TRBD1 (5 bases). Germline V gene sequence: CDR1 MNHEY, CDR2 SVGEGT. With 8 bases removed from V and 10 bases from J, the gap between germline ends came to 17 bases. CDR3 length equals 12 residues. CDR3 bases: TGTGCCAGCTCACAAATGGCGGGGCCCTACACCTTC. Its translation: CASSQMAGPYTF.

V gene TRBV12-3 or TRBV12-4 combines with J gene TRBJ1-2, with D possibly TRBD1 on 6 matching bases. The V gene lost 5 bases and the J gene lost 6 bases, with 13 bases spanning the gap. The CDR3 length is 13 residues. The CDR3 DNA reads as TGTGCCAGCAGTCCGCAGGGGTACCATGGCTACACCTTC. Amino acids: CASSPQGYHGYTF.

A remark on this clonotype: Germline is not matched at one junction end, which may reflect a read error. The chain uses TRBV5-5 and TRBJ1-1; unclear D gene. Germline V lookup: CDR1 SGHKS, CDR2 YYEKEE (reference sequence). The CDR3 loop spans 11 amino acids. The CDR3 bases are TGCGCCAGCAGCCGGGAACGGGCAACTTTCTTT. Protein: CASSRERATFF.